The source of this T cell receptor (beta chain) is a study of T-cell memory formation after mild COVID-19. Constant-segment primers and 5'RACE yielded cDNA libraries for TCR alpha and TCR beta, each carrying sample barcodes and UMIs. One entry per CDR3 protein results from TCRdb running MiXCR on the 5' RACE reads. The sample has hundreds of thousands of distinct CDR3 sequences, less than 25% seen once; the top ten hold roughly 14%. The receptor's source is an adult woman who had mild COVID-19 (a few samples of this study predate the infection). Cell type and time point are not known. The sample consisted of PBMCs or a T cell subset sorted from them (not recorded which).

CDR3 sequence (DNA): TGCAGTGCTGCCCCAGTTGGAGCAAACACAGATACGCAGTATTTT. Its translation is CSAAPVGANTDTQYF. The chain has TRBV20-1 and TRBJ2-3; no firm D call. This CDR3 contains 15 residues. The germline V and J ends were trimmed by 5 bases and 2 bases, with 17 bases remaining between them. Germline loops: CDR1 DFQATT, CDR2 SNEGSKA (reference sequence).